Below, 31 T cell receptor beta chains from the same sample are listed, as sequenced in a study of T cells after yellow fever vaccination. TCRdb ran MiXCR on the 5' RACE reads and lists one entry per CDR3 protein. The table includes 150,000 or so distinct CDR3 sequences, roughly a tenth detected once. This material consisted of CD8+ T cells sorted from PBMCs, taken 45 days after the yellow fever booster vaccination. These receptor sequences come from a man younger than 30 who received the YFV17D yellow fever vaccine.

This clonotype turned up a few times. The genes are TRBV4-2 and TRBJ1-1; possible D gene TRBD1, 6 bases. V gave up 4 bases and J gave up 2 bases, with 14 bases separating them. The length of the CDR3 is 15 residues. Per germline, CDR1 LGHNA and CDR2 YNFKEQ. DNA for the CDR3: TGTGCCAGCAGCCGCCGACCGGACAGTAACACTGAAGCTTTCTTT. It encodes CASSRRPDSNTEAFF.

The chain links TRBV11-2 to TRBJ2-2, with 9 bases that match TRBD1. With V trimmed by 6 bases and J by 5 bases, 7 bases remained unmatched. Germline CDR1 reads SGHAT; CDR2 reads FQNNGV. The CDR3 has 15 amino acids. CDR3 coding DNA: TGTGCCAGCAGACCCGTGGACAGGGGAACCGGGGAGCTGTTTTTT. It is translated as CASRPVDRGTGELFF.

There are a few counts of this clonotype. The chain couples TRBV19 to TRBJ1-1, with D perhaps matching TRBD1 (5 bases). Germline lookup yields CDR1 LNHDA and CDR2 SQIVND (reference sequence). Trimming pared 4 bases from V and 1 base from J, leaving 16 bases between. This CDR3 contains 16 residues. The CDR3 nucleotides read TGTGCCAGTAGTACCCCCTCGACAGAATCGAACACTGAAGCTTTCTTT. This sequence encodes CASSTPSTESNTEAFF.

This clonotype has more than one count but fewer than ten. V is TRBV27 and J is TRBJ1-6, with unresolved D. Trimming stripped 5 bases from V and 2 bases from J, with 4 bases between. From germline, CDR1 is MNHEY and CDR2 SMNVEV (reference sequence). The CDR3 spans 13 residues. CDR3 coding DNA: TGTGCCAGCAGTCCAACCTATAATTCACCCCTCCACTTT. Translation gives CASSPTYNSPLHF.

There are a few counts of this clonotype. The CDR3 is CASSSGMEQETQYF. The DNA for the CDR3 is TGTGCCAGCAGTTCAGGGATGGAACAAGAGACCCAGTACTTC. The J gene is TRBJ2-5, the V gene TRBV6-2 or TRBV6-3; TRBD1 is a possible D gene (5 bases). V was trimmed by 4 bases and J by 2 bases, leaving 11 bases between them. This CDR3 is built from 14 residues. The germline V gene encodes CDR1 MNHEY and CDR2 SVGEGT.

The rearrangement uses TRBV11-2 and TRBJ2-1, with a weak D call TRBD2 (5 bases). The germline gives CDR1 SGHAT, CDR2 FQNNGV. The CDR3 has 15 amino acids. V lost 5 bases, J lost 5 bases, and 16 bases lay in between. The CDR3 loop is CASSQEAGANNEQFF. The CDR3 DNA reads TGTGCCAGCAGCCAGGAGGCAGGCGCCAACAATGAGCAGTTCTTC.

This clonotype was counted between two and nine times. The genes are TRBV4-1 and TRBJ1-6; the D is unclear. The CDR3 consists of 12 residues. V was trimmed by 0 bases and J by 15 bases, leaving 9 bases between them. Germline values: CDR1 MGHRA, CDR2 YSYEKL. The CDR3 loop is CASSQDSNLLHF. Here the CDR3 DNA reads TGCGCCAGCAGCCAAGACTCTAATCTCCTCCACTTT.

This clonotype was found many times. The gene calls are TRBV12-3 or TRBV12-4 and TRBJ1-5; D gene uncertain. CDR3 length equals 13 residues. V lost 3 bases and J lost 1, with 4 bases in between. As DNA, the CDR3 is TGTGCCAGCAGTTTGGTCAGCAATCAGCCCCAGCATTTT. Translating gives CASSLVSNQPQHF.

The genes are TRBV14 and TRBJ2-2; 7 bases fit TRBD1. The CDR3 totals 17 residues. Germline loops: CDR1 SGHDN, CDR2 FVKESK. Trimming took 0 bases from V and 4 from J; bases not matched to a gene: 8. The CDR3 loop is CASSQDTRGSITGELFF. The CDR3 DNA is TGTGCCAGCAGCCAAGATACCAGGGGGTCGATCACCGGGGAGCTGTTTTTT.

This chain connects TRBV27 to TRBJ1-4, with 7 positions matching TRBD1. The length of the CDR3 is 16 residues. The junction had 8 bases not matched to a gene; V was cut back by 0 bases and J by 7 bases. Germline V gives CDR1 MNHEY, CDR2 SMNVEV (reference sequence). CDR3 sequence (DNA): TGTGCCAGCAGTTTATCATGGACAGGTGGAATTGAAAAACTGTTTTTT. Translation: CASSLSWTGGIEKLFF. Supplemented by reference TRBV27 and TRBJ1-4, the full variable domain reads EAQVTQNPRYLITVTGKKLTVTCSQNMNHEYMSWYRQDPGLGLRQIYYSMNVEVTDKGDVPEGYKVSRKEKRNFPLILESPSPNQTSLYFCASSLSWTGGIEKLFFGSGTQLSVL.

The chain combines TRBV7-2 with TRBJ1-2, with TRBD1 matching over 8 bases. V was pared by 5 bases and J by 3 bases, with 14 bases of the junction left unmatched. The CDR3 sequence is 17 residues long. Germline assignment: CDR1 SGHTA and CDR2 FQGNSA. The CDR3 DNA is TGTGCCAGCAGCCCGACGCCAGGGGGCGATCCGCACTATGGCTACACCTTC. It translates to CASSPTPGGDPHYGYTF.

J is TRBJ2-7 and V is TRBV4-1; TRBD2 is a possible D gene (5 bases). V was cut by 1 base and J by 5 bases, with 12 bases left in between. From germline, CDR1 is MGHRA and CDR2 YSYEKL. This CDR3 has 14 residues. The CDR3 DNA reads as TGCGCCAGCAGCCAAGTTCGGGGTGTCGACGAGCAGTACTTC. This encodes CASSQVRGVDEQYF.

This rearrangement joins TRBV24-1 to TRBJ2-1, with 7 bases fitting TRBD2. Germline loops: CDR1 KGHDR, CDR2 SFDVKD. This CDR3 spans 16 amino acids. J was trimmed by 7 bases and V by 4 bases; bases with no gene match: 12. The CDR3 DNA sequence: TGTGCCACCAGTGAAGGAGGGTTACTAGCGTGGAATGAGCAGTTCTTC. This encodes CATSEGGLLAWNEQFF.

The CDR3 sequence is CASRGQGALSHHYGYTF. The CDR3 DNA follows: TGCGCCAGCAGGGGGCAGGGGGCCCTATCCCATCACTATGGCTACACCTTC. This chain joins TRBV4-1 and TRBJ1-2; the match to TRBD1 covers 8 bases. V lost 6 bases to trimming and J lost 3 bases; unmatched junction nucleotides: 15. The CDR3 runs 17 residues. Germline V CDR1 and CDR2: MGHRA, YSYEKL.

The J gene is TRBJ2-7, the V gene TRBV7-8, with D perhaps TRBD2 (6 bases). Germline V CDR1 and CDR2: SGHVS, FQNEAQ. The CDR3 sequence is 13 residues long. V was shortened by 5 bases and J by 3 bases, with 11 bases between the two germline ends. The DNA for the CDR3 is TGTGCCAGCAGCGGCGGGGTCAGCTACGAGCAGTACGTC. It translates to CASSGGVSYEQYV.

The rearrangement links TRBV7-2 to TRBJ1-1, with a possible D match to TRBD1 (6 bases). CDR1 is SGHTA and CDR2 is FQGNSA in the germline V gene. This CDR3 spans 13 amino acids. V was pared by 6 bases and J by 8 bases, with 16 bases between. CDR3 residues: CASSLGGGPEAFF. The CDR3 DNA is TGTGCCAGCAGTCTCGGGGGGGGCCCGGAAGCTTTCTTT. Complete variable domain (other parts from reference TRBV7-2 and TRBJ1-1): GAGVSQSPSNKVTEKGKDVELRCDPISGHTALYWYRQSLGQGLEFLIYFQGNSAPDKSGLPSDRFSAERTGGSVSTLTIQRTQQEDSAVYLCASSLGGGPEAFFGQGTRLTVV.

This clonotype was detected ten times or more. The CDR3 nucleotides read TGTGCCAGCAGTTTGGGGAATACAGTAAACACCGGGGAGCTGTTTTTT. Translating gives CASSLGNTVNTGELFF. The chain uses TRBV27 and TRBJ2-2; D is uncertain. CDR1 is MNHEY and CDR2 is SMNVEV in the germline V gene (reference sequence). The CDR3 spans 16 residues. V was cut by 3 bases and J by 2 bases, with 13 bases left in between.

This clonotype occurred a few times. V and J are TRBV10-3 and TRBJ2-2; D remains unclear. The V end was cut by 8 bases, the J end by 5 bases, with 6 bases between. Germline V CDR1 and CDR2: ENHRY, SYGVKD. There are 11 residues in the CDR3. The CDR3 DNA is TGTGCCATCGGCGGAACCGGGGAGCTGTTTTTT. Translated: CAIGGTGELFF.

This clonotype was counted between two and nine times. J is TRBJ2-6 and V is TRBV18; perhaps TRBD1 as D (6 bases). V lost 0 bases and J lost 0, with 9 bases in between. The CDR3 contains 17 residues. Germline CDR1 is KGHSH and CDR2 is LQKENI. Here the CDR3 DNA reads TGTGCCAGCTCACCACCGGACAGACCCTCTGGGGCCAACGTCCTGACTTTC. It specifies CASSPPDRPSGANVLTF.

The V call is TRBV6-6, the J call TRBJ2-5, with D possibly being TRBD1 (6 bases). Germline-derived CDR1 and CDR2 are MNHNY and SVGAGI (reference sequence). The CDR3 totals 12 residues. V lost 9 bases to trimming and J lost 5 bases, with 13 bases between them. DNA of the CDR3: TGTGCCAGTCAGGGGACCGACGAGACCCAGTACTTC. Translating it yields CASQGTDETQYF.

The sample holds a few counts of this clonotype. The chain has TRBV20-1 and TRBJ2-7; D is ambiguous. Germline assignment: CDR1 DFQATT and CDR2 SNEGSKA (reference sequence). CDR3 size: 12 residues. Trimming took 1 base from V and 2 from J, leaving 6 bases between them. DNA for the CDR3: TGCAGTGCTAGAGGCCAAGCCTACGAGCAGTACGTC. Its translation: CSARGQAYEQYV.

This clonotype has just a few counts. In DNA form, the CDR3 reads TGTGCCATCAGTGAGTCGACGGTCATGAACACTGAAGCTTTCTTT. It translates to CAISESTVMNTEAFF. The rearrangement joins TRBV10-3 to TRBJ1-1; D unresolved. The CDR3 runs to 15 residues. V was clipped by 0 bases and J by 0 bases, with 8 bases between them. Germline V gene data show CDR1 as ENHRY and CDR2 as SYGVKD.

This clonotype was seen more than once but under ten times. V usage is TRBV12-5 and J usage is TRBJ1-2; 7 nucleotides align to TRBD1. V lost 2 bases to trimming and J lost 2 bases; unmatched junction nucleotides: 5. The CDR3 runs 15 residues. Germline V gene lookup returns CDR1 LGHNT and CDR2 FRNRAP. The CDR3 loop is CASGLLGRGNYGYTF. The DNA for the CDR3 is TGTGCTAGTGGTTTGCTTGGCAGGGGGAACTATGGCTACACCTTC.

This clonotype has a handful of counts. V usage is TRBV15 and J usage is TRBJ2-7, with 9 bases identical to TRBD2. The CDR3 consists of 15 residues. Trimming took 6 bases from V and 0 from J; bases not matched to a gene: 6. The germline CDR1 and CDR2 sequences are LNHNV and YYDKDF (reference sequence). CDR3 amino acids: CATRLAGNSSYEQYV. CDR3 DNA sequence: TGTGCCACCAGGCTAGCGGGGAATAGCTCCTACGAGCAGTACGTC.

The CDR3, as DNA: TGTGCCAGCAGTTATGGGACAGGGGTCAACAATGAGCAGTTCTTC. Translation gives CASSYGTGVNNEQFF. This rearrangement joins TRBV6-5 to TRBJ2-1; 10 nucleotides agree with TRBD1. Germline CDR1 is MNHEY and CDR2 is SVGAGI. The CDR3 is 15 amino acids. Trimming removed 3 bases from V and 5 bases from J; junction bases left unmatched: 4.

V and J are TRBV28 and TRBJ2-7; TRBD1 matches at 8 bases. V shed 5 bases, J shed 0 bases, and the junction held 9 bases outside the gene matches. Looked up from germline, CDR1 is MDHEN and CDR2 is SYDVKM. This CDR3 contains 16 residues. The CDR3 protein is CASSRAGDRSSYEQYV. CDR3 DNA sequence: TGTGCCAGCAGTCGCGCCGGGGACAGGAGCTCCTACGAGCAGTACGTC.

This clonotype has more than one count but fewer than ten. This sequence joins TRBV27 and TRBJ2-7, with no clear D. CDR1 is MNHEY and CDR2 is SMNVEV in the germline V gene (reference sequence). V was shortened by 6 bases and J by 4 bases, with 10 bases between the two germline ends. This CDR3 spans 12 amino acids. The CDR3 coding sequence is TGTGCCAGCAGCTCAACGCAATACGAGCAGTACTTC. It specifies CASSSTQYEQYF.

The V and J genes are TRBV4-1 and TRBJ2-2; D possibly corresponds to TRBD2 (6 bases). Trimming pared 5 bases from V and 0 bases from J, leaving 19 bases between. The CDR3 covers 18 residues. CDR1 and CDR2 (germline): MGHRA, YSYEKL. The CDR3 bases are TGCGCCAGCAGCTCAAATTTAAGGGACTTGACGAACACCGGGGAGCTGTTTTTT. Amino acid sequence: CASSSNLRDLTNTGELFF.

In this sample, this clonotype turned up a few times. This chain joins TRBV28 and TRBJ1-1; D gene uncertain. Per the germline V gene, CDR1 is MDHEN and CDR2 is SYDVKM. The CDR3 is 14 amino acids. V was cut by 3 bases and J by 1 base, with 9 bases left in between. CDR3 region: CASSFLGRNTEAFF. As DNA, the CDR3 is TGTGCCAGCAGTTTTCTCGGGAGGAACACTGAAGCTTTCTTT.

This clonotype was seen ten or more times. The CDR3 protein is CASSPQRGNVYEQYV. The CDR3 DNA reads TGCGCCAGCAGCCCTCAGCGGGGCAATGTGTACGAGCAGTACGTC. The chain joins TRBV4-1 to TRBJ2-7; 7 bases fit TRBD2. This CDR3 is 15 amino acids long. Losses at the gene ends were 4 bases for V and 4 bases for J; bases not matched to a gene: 10. In germline, CDR1 is MGHRA, CDR2 YSYEKL.

The CDR3 sequence: CASTSSGGAGNEQFF. The CDR3 DNA sequence: TGTGCCAGCACCAGTAGCGGGGGGGCAGGGAATGAGCAGTTCTTC. The chain joins TRBV9 to TRBJ2-1; TRBD2 aligns across 11 bases. The germline CDR1 and CDR2 sequences are SGDLS and YYNGEE. After removal of 6 bases from V and 7 bases from J, the junction contained 9 bases not matched to a gene. The CDR3 loop spans 15 amino acids.